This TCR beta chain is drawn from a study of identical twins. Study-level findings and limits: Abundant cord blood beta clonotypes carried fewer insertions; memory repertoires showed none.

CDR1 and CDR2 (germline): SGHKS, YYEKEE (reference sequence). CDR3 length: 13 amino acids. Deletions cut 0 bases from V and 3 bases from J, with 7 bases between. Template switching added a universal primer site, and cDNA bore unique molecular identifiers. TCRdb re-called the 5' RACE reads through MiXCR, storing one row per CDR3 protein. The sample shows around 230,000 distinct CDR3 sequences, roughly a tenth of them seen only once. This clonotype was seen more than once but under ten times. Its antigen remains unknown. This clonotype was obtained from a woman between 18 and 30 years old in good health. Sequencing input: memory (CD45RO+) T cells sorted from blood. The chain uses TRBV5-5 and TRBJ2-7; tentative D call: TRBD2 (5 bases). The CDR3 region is CASSLVRGYEQYF. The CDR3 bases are TGTGCCAGCAGCTTGGTTCGGGGCTACGAGCAGTACTTC.